This T cell receptor beta chain was obtained from a study of T cell responses to AZD1222 COVID-19 vaccine. Trimming took off 8 bases at V and 6 bases at J, with 14 bases between the two ends. Germline V gene sequence: CDR1 WNHNN, CDR2 SYGVQD (reference sequence). The CDR3 has 13 amino acids. Points from the study as a whole: Just five to seven people given AZD1222 tested seropositive at baseline. Unmutated variant regions are reportedly the target of nearly half of TCRs that are spike-specific. Vaccine-associated CD4 TCRs ranged over spike, dominating at 160-218 and 743-854. Donors were chiefly white British, with a greater number of females, and clonal diversity was perhaps underestimated.

This clone was counted between two and nine times. Its matching antigen is unknown. Repertoires were generated with immunoSEQ multiplex PCR, while TCRdb's copy carries only in-frame clones and drops some. The sample has about 150,000 clones; around 90% are singletons. The TCR sequence derives from an adult in good health. V is TRBV10-1 and J is TRBJ1-5; TRBD1 is a possible D gene (6 bases). The material was peripheral blood, obtained on day 0 of AZD1222 vaccination. The CDR3 protein is CASSQGLGQPQHF. The CDR3, as DNA: TGCGCCAGCTCACAGGGCTTGGGTCAGCCCCAGCATTTT.